This T cell receptor (beta chain) is drawn from a study of blood T cell repertoires in COVID-19. Sequencing was performed with immunoSEQ multiplex PCR; in TCRdb, only in-frame clones are kept and a portion is missing. Of about 51,000 clones listed, approximately 84% are singletons. Input material: peripheral blood. The sequence came from a man in his fifties with acute or convalescent COVID-19.

CDR3 residues: CASNVASGGPQTQYF. In DNA, the CDR3 is TGTGCCAGCAACGTGGCTAGCGGGGGGCCTCAGACCCAGTACTTC. The chain uses TRBV3-1 (or the pseudogene TRBV3-2) and TRBJ2-5; TRBD2 matches at 11 bases. This CDR3 is built from 15 residues. Germline CDR1 LGHDT, CDR2 YNNKEL (reference sequence). The V gene end was trimmed by 7 bases and the J gene end by 6 bases; junction bases not matched to a gene: 10.